This TCR beta chain was recovered during a study of metastatic and nonmetastatic thyroid tumors. Across the study: Blood and tumor or nodule tissue repertoires from malignant and benign thyroid patients were compared. Study-wide points: Patients with malignant thyroid tumors reportedly had significantly higher TCR beta diversity than those with benign nodules, in blood and tumor.

The V gene lost 6 bases and the J gene lost 0 bases, with 12 bases spanning the gap. The germline V gene has CDR1 MDHEN and CDR2 SYDVKM. This CDR3 is 16 amino acids long. Thyroid surgery took place with no prior treatment in any patient. In the original workflow: Built for papillary thyroid cancer, a distant-metastasis classifier drew on CDR3 differences across clinicopathological groups. TCRdb redid the clone calls on the PCR reads using MiXCR. TCRdb's processing, not the authors', yielded these V and J calls. Among about 92,000 clones, around 14% were seen once, and the ten largest hold 3.6%. This clone was observed many times. Its antigen is unknown.

The rearrangement links TRBV28 to TRBJ1-6, with no clear D. This receptor was taken from a female donor with papillary thyroid cancer or a benign thyroid nodule (not recorded which). Some clones in this sample may be carry-over from other donors' samples. Source material: blood. The CDR3 loop is CASRGGGSSYNSPLHF. The DNA for the CDR3 is TGTGCCAGCAGAGGCGGCGGTAGCTCCTATAATTCACCCCTCCACTTT.